This TCR beta chain was observed in a study of T cell repertoires in cytomegalovirus infection. With 6 bases clipped from V and 1 base from J, the junction kept 10 bases outside the gene matches. Germline V gene sequence: CDR1 MNHEY, CDR2 SVGEGT. The CDR3 has 17 residues. TCRdb recomputed calls from the reads with MiXCR, one row per CDR3 protein. Of around 530,000 distinct CDR3 sequences listed, about 25% were seen once; the top ten hold approximately 13%. Regarding this clonotype: The antigen is undetermined.

Findings and limits, study-wide: HLA-C-restricted CMV-specific TCR beta clonotypes were dominant in the ex vivo response.

Material for sequencing was PBMCs. The receptor comes from a human donor in good health (CMV status not recorded). Some clones in this sample may be carry-over from other donors' samples. The gene calls are TRBV6-2 or TRBV6-3 and TRBJ1-1; 11 positions agree with TRBD1. The CDR3 DNA sequence: TGTGCCAGCAGCCCTGGACAGGGGGCGCCGGGGAACACTGAAGCTTTCTTT. This sequence encodes CASSPGQGAPGNTEAFF.